This entry lists 12 T cell receptor beta chains sequenced from one sample in a study of vaccination effects on CD4 cells after COVID-19. Their antigens are not known. Once cultured for 10 days, the cells underwent separation to obtain CD4+ T cells. The table came from immunoSEQ multiplex PCR; TCRdb's copy has only in-frame clones and leaves some out. The repertoire consists of 50,000 to 70,000 clones, with approximately 72% occurring once and the leading ten covering approximately 22%. Sequenced material: CD4+ T cells from PBMCs cultured without peptide, taken before COVID-19 vaccination. The receptor set was obtained from a human donor who had a prior SARS-CoV-2 infection.

V is TRBV9 and J is TRBJ2-1; TRBD2 matches 7 bases. With 6 bases clipped from V and 2 bases from J, the junction kept 8 bases outside the gene matches. Germline V lookup: CDR1 SGDLS, CDR2 YYNGEE. There are 15 residues in the CDR3. CDR3 bases: TGTGCCAGCAACAGTGCGGGAGATGCCTACAATGAGCAGTTCTTC. This encodes CASNSAGDAYNEQFF.

The V call is TRBV4-1, the J call TRBJ1-5, with D perhaps TRBD1 (5 bases). V gave up 1 base and J gave up 3 bases, with 16 bases separating them. From germline, CDR1 is MGHRA and CDR2 YSYEKL. The CDR3 has 17 amino acids. The CDR3 spells CASSQAGGAILNQPQHF. CDR3 in DNA: TGCGCCAGCAGCCAAGCAGGAGGGGCGATCCTCAATCAGCCCCAGCATTTT.

This rearrangement joins TRBV27 to TRBJ2-7; 12 nucleotides agree with TRBD2. CDR1 and CDR2 from the germline V gene are MNHEY and SMNVEV (reference sequence). CDR3 length equals 15 residues. V dropped 3 bases and J dropped 6; count of bases not matched to a gene: 6. The DNA of the CDR3 is TGTGCCAGCAGTTTGCTAGCGGGAGGGCTTTCCGAGCAGTACTTC. Its protein is CASSLLAGGLSEQYF.

The J gene is TRBJ1-3, the V gene TRBV19; D is unclear. The CDR3 is 16 amino acids. Trimming took off 9 bases at V and 0 bases at J, with 18 bases between the two ends. Germline values: CDR1 LNHDA, CDR2 SQIVND (reference sequence). The CDR3 loop is CASRNDRGDSGNTIYF. DNA for the CDR3: TGTGCCAGCAGGAACGATCGCGGAGACTCTGGAAACACCATATATTTT.

V usage is TRBV10-3 and J usage is TRBJ1-3; unclear D gene. V lost 2 bases and J lost 2, with 16 bases in between. CDR3 length: 17 residues. Germline V gene sequence: CDR1 ENHRY, CDR2 SYGVKD. The CDR3 loop reads CAISEQAGEVAGNTIYF. As DNA, the CDR3 is TGTGCCATCAGTGAGCAGGCAGGAGAGGTTGCTGGAAACACCATATATTTT.

The chain joins TRBV30 to TRBJ2-1; the D gene could be TRBD1 or TRBD2 (5 bases each). This CDR3 is 12 amino acids long. Trimming stripped 4 bases from V and 5 bases from J, with 9 bases between. CDR1 is GTSNPN, CDR2 SVGIG, per germline (reference sequence). CDR3 sequence reads: CAWTRGDNEQFF. The CDR3 DNA sequence: TGTGCCTGGACGAGGGGTGACAATGAGCAGTTCTTC.

The V and J genes are TRBV5-5 and TRBJ2-7, with D possibly matching TRBD1 (6 bases). V was pared by 1 base and J by 5 bases, with 13 bases between. The length of the CDR3 is 14 residues. The germline gives CDR1 SGHKS, CDR2 YYEKEE (reference sequence). CDR3: CASSLNRVYHEQYF. CDR3 sequence (DNA): TGTGCCAGCAGCTTGAACAGGGTTTACCACGAGCAGTACTTC.

J is TRBJ2-7 and V is TRBV27, with 7 positions matching TRBD2. J was trimmed by 9 bases and V by 5 bases; bases with no gene match: 7. The CDR3 length is 12 residues. Germline V CDR1 and CDR2: MNHEY, SMNVEV (reference sequence). CDR3 in DNA: TGTGCCAGCAGTCCCGGACTAGGCGCGCAGTACTTC. Translated: CASSPGLGAQYF.

The chain joins TRBV7-6 to TRBJ2-7; D could derive from TRBD1 or TRBD2 (6 bases each). Germline V gives CDR1 SGHVS, CDR2 FNYEAQ. The CDR3 sequence is 15 residues long. Trimming pared 1 base from V and 1 base from J, leaving 11 bases between. The CDR3, as DNA: TGTGCCAGCAGCTTAGGGGGGGCTGGGTCCTACGAGCAGTACTTC. This translates into CASSLGGAGSYEQYF.

In this sample, this clone turned up once. The V and J genes are TRBV27 and TRBJ2-7, with a possible D match to TRBD2 (5 bases). This CDR3 contains 15 residues. V was shortened by 4 bases and J by 5 bases, with 18 bases between the two germline ends. Germline-derived CDR1 and CDR2 are MNHEY and SMNVEV (reference sequence). CDR3 in amino acids: CASSWVGGPGDEQYF. CDR3 coding DNA: TGTGCCAGCAGTTGGGTTGGAGGACCTGGTGACGAGCAGTACTTC.

This clone was recorded a few times. The chain uses TRBV27 and TRBJ1-5; D is unclear. CDR1 and CDR2 (germline): MNHEY, SMNVEV (reference sequence). This CDR3 contains 14 residues. V dropped 3 bases and J dropped 4 bases, with 10 bases sitting between them. The CDR3 loop is CASSFGRANQPQHF. The DNA for the CDR3 is TGTGCCAGCAGTTTCGGACGGGCTAATCAGCCCCAGCATTTT.

This chain connects TRBV18 to TRBJ2-7; 10 nucleotides match TRBD1. V trimming: 0 bases; J trimming: 3 bases; junction bases outside the gene matches: 5. The germline V gene encodes CDR1 KGHSH and CDR2 LQKENI. The length of the CDR3 is 16 residues. The chain's CDR3 is CASSPPSGQGDYEQYF. The CDR3, as DNA: TGTGCCAGCTCACCACCGTCAGGACAGGGGGACTACGAGCAGTACTTC.